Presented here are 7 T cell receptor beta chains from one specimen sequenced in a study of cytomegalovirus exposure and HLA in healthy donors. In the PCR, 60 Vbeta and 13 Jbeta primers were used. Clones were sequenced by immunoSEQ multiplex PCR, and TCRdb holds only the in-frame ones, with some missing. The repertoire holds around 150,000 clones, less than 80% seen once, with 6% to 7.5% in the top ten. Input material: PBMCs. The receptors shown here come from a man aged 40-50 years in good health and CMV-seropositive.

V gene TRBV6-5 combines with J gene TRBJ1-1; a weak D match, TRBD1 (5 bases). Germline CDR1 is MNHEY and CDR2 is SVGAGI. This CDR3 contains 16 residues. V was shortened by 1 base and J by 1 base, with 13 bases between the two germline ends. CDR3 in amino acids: CASSYLSGRENTEAFF. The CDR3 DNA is TGTGCCAGCAGTTACTTATCAGGGAGGGAGAACACTGAAGCTTTCTTT.

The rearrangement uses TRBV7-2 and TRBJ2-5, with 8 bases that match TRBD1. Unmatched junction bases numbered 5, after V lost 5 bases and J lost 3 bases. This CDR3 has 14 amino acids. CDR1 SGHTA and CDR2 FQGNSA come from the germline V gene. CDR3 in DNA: TGTGCCAGCAGCCCTAACAGGGGGAAAGAGACCCAGTACTTC. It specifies CASSPNRGKETQYF. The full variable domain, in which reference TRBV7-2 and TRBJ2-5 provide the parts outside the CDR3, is GAGVSQSPSNKVTEKGKDVELRCDPISGHTALYWYRQSLGQGLEFLIYFQGNSAPDKSGLPSDRFSAERTGGSVSTLTIQRTQQEDSAVYLCASSPNRGKETQYFGPGTRLLVL.

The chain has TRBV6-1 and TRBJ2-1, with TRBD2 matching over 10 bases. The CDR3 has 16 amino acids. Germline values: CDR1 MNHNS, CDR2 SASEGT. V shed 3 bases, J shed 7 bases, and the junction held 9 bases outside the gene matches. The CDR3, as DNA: TGTGCCAGCAGTGAGGAAGGTAGCGGGAGGCGAAATGAGCAGTTCTTC. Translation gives CASSEEGSGRRNEQFF.

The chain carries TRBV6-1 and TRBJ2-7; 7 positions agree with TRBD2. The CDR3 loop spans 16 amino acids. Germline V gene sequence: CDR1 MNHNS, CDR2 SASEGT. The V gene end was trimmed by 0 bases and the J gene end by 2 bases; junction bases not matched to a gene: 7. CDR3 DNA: TGTGCCAGCAGTGAAGCGCTCGCTAGCGGAACCTACGAGCAGTACTTC. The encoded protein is CASSEALASGTYEQYF.

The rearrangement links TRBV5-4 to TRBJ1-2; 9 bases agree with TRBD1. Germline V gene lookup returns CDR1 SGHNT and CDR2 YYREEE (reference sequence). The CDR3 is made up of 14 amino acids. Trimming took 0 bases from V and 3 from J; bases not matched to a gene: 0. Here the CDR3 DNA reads TGTGCCAGCAGCTTGGGGGACAGGGACTATGGCTACACCTTC. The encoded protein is CASSLGDRDYGYTF.

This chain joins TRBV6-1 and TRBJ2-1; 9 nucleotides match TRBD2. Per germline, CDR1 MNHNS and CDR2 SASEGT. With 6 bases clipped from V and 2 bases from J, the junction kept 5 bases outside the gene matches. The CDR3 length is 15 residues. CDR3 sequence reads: CASRPRLAAYNEQFF. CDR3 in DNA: TGTGCCAGCAGACCCAGACTAGCGGCCTACAATGAGCAGTTCTTC.

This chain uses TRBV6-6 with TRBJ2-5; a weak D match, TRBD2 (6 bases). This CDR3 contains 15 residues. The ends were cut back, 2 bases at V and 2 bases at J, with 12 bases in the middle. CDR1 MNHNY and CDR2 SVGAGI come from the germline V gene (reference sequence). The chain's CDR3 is CASSYPGTQQETQYF. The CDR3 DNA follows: TGTGCCAGCAGTTACCCCGGGACTCAGCAAGAGACCCAGTACTTC.